The 25 T cell receptor beta chains given below trace back to one sample, sequenced in a study of cytomegalovirus exposure and HLA in healthy donors. PCR involved 60 Vbeta and 13 Jbeta primers. The method was immunoSEQ multiplex PCR; TCRdb's version includes in-frame clones alone and lacks a portion of them. The sample shows about 98,000 clones, approximately 87% of them seen only once. The sample consisted of PBMCs. The receptors were sampled from a middle-aged man in good health and CMV-seronegative.

This clone has only a few counts. The rearrangement uses TRBV4-3 and TRBJ1-6; D is possibly TRBD1 (6 bases). V was shortened by 2 bases and J by 9 bases, with 8 bases between the two germline ends. The germline gives CDR1 LGHNA, CDR2 YSLEER. This CDR3 contains 13 residues. The CDR3 bases are TGCGCCAGCAGCCAAAAACAGGGTTCACCCCTCCACTTT. Its translation: CASSQKQGSPLHF.

Details on this clone: This CDR3 is missing its conserved last phenylalanine or tryptophan, likely due to a read error. This chain links TRBV7-2 with TRBJ1-2, with D uncertain. With 5 bases removed from V and 4 bases from J, the gap between germline ends came to 11 bases. This CDR3 comprises 13 residues. Germline V gives CDR1 SGHTA, CDR2 FQGNSA. CDR3 nucleotide sequence: TGTGCCAGCAGCCAGGAGGGTCTCTATGGCTACACCCTC. Protein sequence: CASSQEGLYGYTL.

The J gene is TRBJ2-7, the V gene TRBV7-9, with 7 positions matching TRBD1. The junction had 11 bases not matched to a gene; V was cut back by 0 bases and J by 9 bases. Germline CDR1 is SEHNR and CDR2 is FQNEAQ (reference sequence). The CDR3 is 15 residues long. The CDR3 DNA sequence: TGTGCCAGCAGCTTAGCGGGACAGTCTTACGAAGGGCAGTACTTC. Amino acid sequence: CASSLAGQSYEGQYF.

This clone has a single count. This rearrangement joins TRBV18 to TRBJ1-1; D is possibly TRBD1 (5 bases). Germline V gene lookup returns CDR1 KGHSH and CDR2 LQKENI. CDR3 length: 13 residues. Trimming shortened V by 8 bases and J by 4 bases, and 14 bases separated the two germline ends. The CDR3 loop reads CASHPGGGTEAFF. The CDR3 region has the DNA TGTGCCAGCCACCCTGGGGGAGGCACTGAAGCTTTCTTT.

The rearrangement joins TRBV6-5 to TRBJ2-7; maybe TRBD2 (5 bases). Trimming shortened V by 6 bases and J by 2 bases, and 14 bases separated the two germline ends. Germline V gene sequence: CDR1 MNHEY, CDR2 SVGAGI. The CDR3 consists of 14 residues. The CDR3 DNA follows: TGTGCCAGCAGCCCAATAGAGGGTGCCTACGAGCAGTACTTC. As protein: CASSPIEGAYEQYF.

This clone was counted a single time. This chain links TRBV29-1 with TRBJ1-2; perhaps TRBD1 as D (5 bases). The CDR3 is 19 residues long. Germline V gene data show CDR1 as SQVTM and CDR2 as ANQGSEA. V dropped 0 bases and J dropped 7 bases, with 30 bases sitting between them. CDR3 DNA: TGCAGCGTTGAAGATCCTGCACTCAGGGCCCAATCTCTAACGAGTGGCTACACCTTC. Protein product: CSVEDPALRAQSLTSGYTF.

The chain has TRBV9 and TRBJ1-4; D is ambiguous. V was pared by 2 bases and J by 14 bases, with 19 bases between. The V gene's germline CDR1 is SGDLS and CDR2 YYNGEE. The CDR3 covers 14 residues. The CDR3 region is CASSVAGSNIELFF. CDR3 nucleotide sequence: TGTGCCAGCAGCGTCGCGGGATCCAACATCGAGCTGTTTTTT.

This chain links TRBV2 with TRBJ2-1; TRBD1 matches 7 bases. The germline V gene has CDR1 SNHLY and CDR2 FYNNEI. The CDR3 totals 13 residues. V lost 7 bases, J lost 4 bases, and 4 bases stayed unmatched. Here the CDR3 reads CASIGTVYNEQFF. The CDR3, as DNA: TGTGCCAGCATTGGGACAGTATACAATGAGCAGTTCTTC.

The table lists this clone with a count of one. This chain joins TRBV18 and TRBJ1-2; the match to TRBD1 covers 8 bases. CDR1 is KGHSH, CDR2 LQKENI, per germline. V trimming: 3 bases; J trimming: 3 bases; junction bases outside the gene matches: 3. This CDR3 has 14 residues. The CDR3 loop is CASSPTDRDYGYTF. The CDR3 coding sequence is TGTGCCAGCTCACCCACGGACAGGGACTATGGCTACACCTTC.

The V and J genes are TRBV5-1 and TRBJ1-2; 10 bases are a match to TRBD1. Trimming removed 3 bases from V and 0 bases from J; junction bases left unmatched: 8. The CDR3 sequence is 17 residues long. CDR1 SGHRS and CDR2 YFSETQ come from the germline V gene. For the CDR3, the DNA is TGCGCCAGCAGCTGGGCCGGGACAGGGGATGCTAACTATGGCTACACCTTC. Residues: CASSWAGTGDANYGYTF.

This clone was found a few times. This rearrangement joins TRBV9 to TRBJ2-7; possible D gene TRBD1, 6 bases. The germline gives CDR1 SGDLS, CDR2 YYNGEE. The CDR3 totals 14 residues. The V and J ends lost 3 bases and 1 base respectively, with 11 bases between them. For the CDR3, the DNA is TGTGCCAGCAGCGGACGACAGGAGTCCTACGAGCAGTACTTC. Its protein is CASSGRQESYEQYF. Supplemented by reference TRBV9 and TRBJ2-7, the full variable domain reads DSGVTQTPKHLITATGQRVTLRCSPRSGDLSVYWYQQSLDQGLQFLIQYYNGEERAKGNILERFSAQQFPDLHSELNLSSLELGDSALYFCASSGRQESYEQYFGPGTRLTVT.

CDR3 sequence: CASSLGRQGAGEQYF. Here the CDR3 DNA reads TGCGCCAGCAGCTTGGGTCGACAGGGGGCCGGCGAGCAGTACTTC. This chain joins TRBV5-1 and TRBJ2-7; 10 nucleotides match TRBD1. The ends lost 0 bases at V and 6 bases at J; junction bases unmatched: 6. In germline, CDR1 is SGHRS, CDR2 YFSETQ. The CDR3 sequence is 15 residues long.

This clone was observed a single time. This chain connects TRBV2 to TRBJ2-4; 9 bases line up with TRBD2. Germline CDR1 and CDR2: SNHLY and FYNNEI. J gave up 9 bases and V 7 bases, and 13 bases lay outside the gene matches. The CDR3 runs to 15 residues. In DNA, the CDR3 is TGTGCCAGCACCCCTCTAGTTGCGGGGGGGGGCATTCAGTACTTC. Its translation is CASTPLVAGGGIQYF.

The chain couples TRBV2 to TRBJ2-3; TRBD2 matches 11 bases. The germline V gene has CDR1 SNHLY and CDR2 FYNNEI. J gave up 2 bases and V 6 bases, and 4 bases lay outside the gene matches. This CDR3 has 15 amino acids. CDR3 bases: TGTGCCAGCAGAACGGGACTAGCGGCCACAGATACGCAGTATTTT. Translated, it gives CASRTGLAATDTQYF. The complete variable domain, with remaining parts taken from reference TRBV2 and TRBJ2-3, reads EPEVTQTPSHQVTQMGQEVILRCVPISNHLYFYWYRQILGQKVEFLVSFYNNEISEKSEIFDDQFSVERPDGSNFTLKIRSTKLEDSAMYFCASRTGLAATDTQYFGPGTRLTVL.

The chain uses TRBV7-3 and TRBJ2-3; maybe TRBD1 (5 bases). The CDR3 has 17 amino acids. The ends were cut back, 3 bases at V and 0 bases at J, with 16 bases in the middle. Germline lookup yields CDR1 SGHTA and CDR2 FQGTGA. The CDR3 DNA reads as TGTGCCAGCAGCTTGGGGCACAGTGGGCCTAGCACAGATACGCAGTATTTT. Translation gives CASSLGHSGPSTDTQYF.

The chain combines TRBV5-4 with TRBJ1-2; no reliable D call. V lost 5 bases and J lost 7, with 18 bases in between. Looked up from germline, CDR1 is SGHNT and CDR2 is YYREEE (reference sequence). The CDR3 consists of 14 residues. The CDR3 DNA is TGTGCCAGCAGTAATGAGCCGGAGTTCGGTGGCTACACCTTC. It translates to CASSNEPEFGGYTF.

The chain recombines TRBV7-2 with TRBJ1-3, with 7 bases identical to TRBD1. The CDR3 length is 15 residues. V lost 5 bases, J lost 3 bases, and 7 bases stayed unmatched. CDR1 is SGHTA and CDR2 is FQGNSA in the germline V gene. CDR3 in DNA: TGTGCCAGCAGCGACCGGCAGGGGGTTGGAAACACCATATATTTT. Protein sequence: CASSDRQGVGNTIYF.

The rearrangement uses TRBV15 and TRBJ1-5, with a possible D match to TRBD1 (5 bases). The germline CDR1 and CDR2 sequences are LNHNV and YYDKDF (reference sequence). The CDR3 length is 13 residues. V was trimmed by 6 bases and J by 3 bases, leaving 9 bases between them. The CDR3 DNA follows: TGTGCCACCAGAGGAGGGGCCAATCAGCCCCAGCATTTT. Protein: CATRGGANQPQHF. Full variable domain (missing parts from reference TRBV15 and TRBJ1-5): DAMVIQNPRYQVTQFGKPVTLSCSQTLNHNVMYWYQQKSSQAPKLLFHYYDKDFNNEADTPDNFQSRRPNTSFCFLDIRSPGLGDTAMYLCATRGGANQPQHFGDGTRLSIL.

The V call is TRBV2, the J call TRBJ2-7, with 10 bases aligning to TRBD1. The CDR3 runs to 13 residues. Germline values: CDR1 SNHLY, CDR2 FYNNEI. After removal of 6 bases from V and 6 bases from J, the junction contained 5 bases not matched to a gene. CDR3 in amino acids: CASRETGGGEQYF. CDR3 nucleotides: TGTGCCAGCAGAGAGACAGGGGGCGGCGAGCAGTACTTC.

This clone was recorded a few times. The chain couples TRBV5-4 to TRBJ1-1; tentatively, D is TRBD1 (6 bases). Trimming shortened V by 2 bases and J by 1 base, and 15 bases separated the two germline ends. This CDR3 comprises 16 residues. CDR1 is SGHNT and CDR2 is YYREEE in the germline V gene (reference sequence). The CDR3: CASSFSPGHENTEAFF. Written as DNA, the CDR3 is TGTGCCAGCAGCTTTAGTCCGGGACATGAGAACACTGAAGCTTTCTTT.

The chain is built from TRBV13 and TRBJ2-7; a possible D gene is TRBD1 (6 bases). The CDR3 is 13 amino acids. V gave up 1 base and J gave up 5 bases, with 9 bases separating them. The germline V gene has CDR1 PRHDT and CDR2 FYEKMQ (reference sequence). In DNA, the CDR3 is TGTGCCAGCAGCTTAGCCAGGGGCGACGAGCAGTACTTC. As protein: CASSLARGDEQYF.

This clone was counted once. The chain uses TRBV6-5 and TRBJ2-7; the match to TRBD1 covers 7 bases. Trimming cost V 9 bases and J 3 bases; bases outside gene matches: 5. The CDR3 runs 12 residues. Germline V lookup: CDR1 MNHEY, CDR2 SVGAGI. The CDR3 is CASWDRGYEQYF. CDR3 bases: TGTGCCAGTTGGGACAGAGGCTACGAGCAGTACTTC.

The chain couples TRBV5-1 to TRBJ1-2, with 9 bases that match TRBD1. The junction had 4 bases not matched to a gene; V was cut back by 4 bases and J by 0 bases. In germline, CDR1 is SGHRS, CDR2 YFSETQ. The length of the CDR3 is 15 residues. The CDR3 nucleotides are TGCGCCAGCAGCCCCGACAGGGGGACTAACTATGGCTACACCTTC. It encodes CASSPDRGTNYGYTF.

On this clone: Germline is not matched at one junction end, which may reflect a read error. V usage is TRBV7-9 and J usage is TRBJ1-5; 10 bases align to TRBD1. In germline, CDR1 is SEHNR, CDR2 FQNEAQ (reference sequence). The CDR3 totals 15 residues. CDR3: CASSVAIGQGELQHF. CDR3 in DNA: TGTGCCAGCAGCGTAGCTATAGGACAGGGGGAATTGCAGCATTTT.

The chain uses TRBV10-2 and TRBJ2-1, with D unclear. The germline V gene has CDR1 WSHSY and CDR2 SAAADI. V lost 7 bases and J lost 0, with 10 bases in between. This CDR3 region has 14 residues. The CDR3 here is CASTNSHSYNEQFF. DNA of the CDR3: TGCGCCAGCACAAATTCCCACTCCTACAATGAGCAGTTCTTC.